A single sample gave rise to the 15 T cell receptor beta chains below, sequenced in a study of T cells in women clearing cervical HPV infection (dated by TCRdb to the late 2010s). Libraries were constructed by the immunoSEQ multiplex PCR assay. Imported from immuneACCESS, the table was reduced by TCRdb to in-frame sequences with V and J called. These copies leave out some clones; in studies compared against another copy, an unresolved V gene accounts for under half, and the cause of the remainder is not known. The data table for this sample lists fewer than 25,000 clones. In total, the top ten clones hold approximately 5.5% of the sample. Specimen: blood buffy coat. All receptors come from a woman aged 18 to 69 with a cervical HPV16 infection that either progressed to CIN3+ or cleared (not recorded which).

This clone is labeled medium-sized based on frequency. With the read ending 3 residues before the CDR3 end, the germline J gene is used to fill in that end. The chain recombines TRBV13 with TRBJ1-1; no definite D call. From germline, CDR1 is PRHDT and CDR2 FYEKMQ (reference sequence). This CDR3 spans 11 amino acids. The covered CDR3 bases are TGTGCCAGCAGCCAGAATCGTTTA. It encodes CASSQNRL. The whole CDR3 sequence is CASSQNRLAFF. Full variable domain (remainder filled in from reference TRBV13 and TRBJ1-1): AAGVIQSPRHLIKEKRETATLKCYPIPRHDTVYWYQQGPGQDPQFLISFYEKMQSDKGSIPDRFSAQQFSDYHSELNMSSLELGDSALYFCASSQNRLAFFGQGTRLTVV.

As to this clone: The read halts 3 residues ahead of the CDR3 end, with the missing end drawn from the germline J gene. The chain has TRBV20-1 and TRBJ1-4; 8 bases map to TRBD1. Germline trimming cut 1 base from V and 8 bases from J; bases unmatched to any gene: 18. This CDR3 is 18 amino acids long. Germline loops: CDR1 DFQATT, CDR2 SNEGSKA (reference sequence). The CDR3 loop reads CSARGDRSDLSSGEKLFF. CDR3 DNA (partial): TGCAGTGCTAGAGGGGACAGGAGCGATCTGTCGTCTGGGGAAAAA.

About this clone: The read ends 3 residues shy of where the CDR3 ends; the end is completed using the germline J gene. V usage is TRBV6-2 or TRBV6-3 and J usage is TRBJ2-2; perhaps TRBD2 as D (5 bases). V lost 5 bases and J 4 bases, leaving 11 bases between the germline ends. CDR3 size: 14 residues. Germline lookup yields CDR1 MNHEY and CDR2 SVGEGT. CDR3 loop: CASSPTTLTGELFF. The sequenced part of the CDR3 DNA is TGTGCCAGCAGTCCGACTACTCTCACCGGGGAG.

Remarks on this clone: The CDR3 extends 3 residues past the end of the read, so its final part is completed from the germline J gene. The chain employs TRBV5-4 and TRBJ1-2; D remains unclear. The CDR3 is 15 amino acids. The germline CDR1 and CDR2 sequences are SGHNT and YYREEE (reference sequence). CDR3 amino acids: CASSLPSALSYDYTF. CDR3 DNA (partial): TGTGCCAGCAGCTTGCCCAGCGCCTTATCCTACGAC.

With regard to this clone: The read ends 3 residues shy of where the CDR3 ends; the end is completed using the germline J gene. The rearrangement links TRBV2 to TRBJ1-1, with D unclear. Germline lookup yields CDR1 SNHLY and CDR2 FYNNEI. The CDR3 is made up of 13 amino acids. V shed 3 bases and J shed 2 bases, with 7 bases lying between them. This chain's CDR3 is CASSDRVNTEAFF. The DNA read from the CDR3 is TGTGCCAGCAGTGACCGGGTTAACACTGAA.

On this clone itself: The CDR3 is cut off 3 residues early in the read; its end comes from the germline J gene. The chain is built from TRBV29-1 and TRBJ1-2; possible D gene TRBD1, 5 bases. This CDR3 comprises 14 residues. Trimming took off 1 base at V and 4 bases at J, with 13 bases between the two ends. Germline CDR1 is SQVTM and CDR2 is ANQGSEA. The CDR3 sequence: CSVEGQGLFYGYTF. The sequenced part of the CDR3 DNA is TGCAGCGTTGAAGGGCAGGGCCTCTTCTATGGC. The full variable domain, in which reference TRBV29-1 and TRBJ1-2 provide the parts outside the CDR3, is SAVISQKPSRDICQRGTSLTIQCQVDSQVTMMFWYRQQPGQSLTLIATANQGSEATYESGFVIDKFPISRPNLTFSTLTVSNMSPEDSSIYLCSVEGQGLFYGYTFGSGTRLTVV.

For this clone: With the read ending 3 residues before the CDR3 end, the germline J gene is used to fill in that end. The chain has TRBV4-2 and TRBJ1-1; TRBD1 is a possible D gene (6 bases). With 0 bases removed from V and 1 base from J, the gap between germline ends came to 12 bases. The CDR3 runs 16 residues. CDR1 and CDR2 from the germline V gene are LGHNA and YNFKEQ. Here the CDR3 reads CASSQDTHRENTEAFF. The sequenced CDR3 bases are TGTGCCAGCAGCCAAGATACCCACAGGGAGAACACTGAA.

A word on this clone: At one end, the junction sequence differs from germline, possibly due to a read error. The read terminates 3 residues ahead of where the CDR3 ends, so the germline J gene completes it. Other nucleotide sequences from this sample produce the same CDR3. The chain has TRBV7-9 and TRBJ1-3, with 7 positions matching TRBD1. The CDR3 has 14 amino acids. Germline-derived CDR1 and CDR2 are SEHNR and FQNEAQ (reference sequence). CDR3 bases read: TGTGCCAGCAGGGAGGGGGCGCACGGAAACACG. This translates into CASREGAHGNT. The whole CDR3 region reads CASREGAHGNTIYF.

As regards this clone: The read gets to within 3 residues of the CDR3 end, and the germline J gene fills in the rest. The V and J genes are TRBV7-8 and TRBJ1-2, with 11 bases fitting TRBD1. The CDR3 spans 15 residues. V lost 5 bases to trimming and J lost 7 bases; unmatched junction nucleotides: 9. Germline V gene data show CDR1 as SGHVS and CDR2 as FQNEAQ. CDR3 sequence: CASSLGTGGDGGYTF. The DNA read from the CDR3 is TGTGCCAGCAGCCTAGGGACAGGGGGTGACGGTGGC.

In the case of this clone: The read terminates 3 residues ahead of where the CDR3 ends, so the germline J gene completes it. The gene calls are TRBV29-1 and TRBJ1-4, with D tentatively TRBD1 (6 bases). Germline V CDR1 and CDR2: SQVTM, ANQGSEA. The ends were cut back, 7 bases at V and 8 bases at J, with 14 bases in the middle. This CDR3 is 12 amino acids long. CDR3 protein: CSGAGVGEKLFF. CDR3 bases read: TGCAGCGGTGCAGGGGTCGGAGAAAAA.

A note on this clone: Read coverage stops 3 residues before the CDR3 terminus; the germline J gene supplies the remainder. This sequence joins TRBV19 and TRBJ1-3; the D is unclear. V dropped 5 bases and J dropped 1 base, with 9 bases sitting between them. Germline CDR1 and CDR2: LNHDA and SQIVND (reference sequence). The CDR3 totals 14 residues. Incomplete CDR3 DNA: TGTGCCAGTAGTCGGTTCGGGTCTGGAAACACC. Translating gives CASSRFGSGNT. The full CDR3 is CASSRFGSGNTIYF.

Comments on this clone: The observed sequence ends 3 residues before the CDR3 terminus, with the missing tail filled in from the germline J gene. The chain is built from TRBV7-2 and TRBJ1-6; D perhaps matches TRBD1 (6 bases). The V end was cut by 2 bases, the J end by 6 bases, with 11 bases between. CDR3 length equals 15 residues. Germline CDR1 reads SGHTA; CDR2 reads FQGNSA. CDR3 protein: CASSLTGLSNSPLHF. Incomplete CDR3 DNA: TGTGCCAGCAGCTTAACAGGGTTGAGTAATTCACCC.

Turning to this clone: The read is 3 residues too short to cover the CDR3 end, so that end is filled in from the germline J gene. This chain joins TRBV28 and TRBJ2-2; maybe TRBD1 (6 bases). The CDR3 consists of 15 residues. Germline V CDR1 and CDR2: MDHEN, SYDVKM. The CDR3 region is CASSKQGSPTLELFF. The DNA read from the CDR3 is TGTGCCAGCAGCAAACAGGGTTCCCCCACCCTCGAG.

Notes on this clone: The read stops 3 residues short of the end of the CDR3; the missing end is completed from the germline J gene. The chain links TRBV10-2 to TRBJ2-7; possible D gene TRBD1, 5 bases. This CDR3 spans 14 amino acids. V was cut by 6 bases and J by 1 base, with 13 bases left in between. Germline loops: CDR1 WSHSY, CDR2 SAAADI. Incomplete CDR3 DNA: TGCGCCAGCAGCCCTCTCCACAGGTCCTACGAG. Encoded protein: CASSPLHRSYE. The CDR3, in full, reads CASSPLHRSYEQYF.

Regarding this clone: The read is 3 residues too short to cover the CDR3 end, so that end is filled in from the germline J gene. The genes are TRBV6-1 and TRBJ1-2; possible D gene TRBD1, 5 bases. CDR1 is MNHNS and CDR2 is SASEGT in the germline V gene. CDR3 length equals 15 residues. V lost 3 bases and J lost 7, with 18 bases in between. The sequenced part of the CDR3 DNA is TGTGCCAGCAGTGATTCAGGACGGGGGGATGGTGGC. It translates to CASSDSGRGDGG. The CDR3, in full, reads CASSDSGRGDGGYTF.